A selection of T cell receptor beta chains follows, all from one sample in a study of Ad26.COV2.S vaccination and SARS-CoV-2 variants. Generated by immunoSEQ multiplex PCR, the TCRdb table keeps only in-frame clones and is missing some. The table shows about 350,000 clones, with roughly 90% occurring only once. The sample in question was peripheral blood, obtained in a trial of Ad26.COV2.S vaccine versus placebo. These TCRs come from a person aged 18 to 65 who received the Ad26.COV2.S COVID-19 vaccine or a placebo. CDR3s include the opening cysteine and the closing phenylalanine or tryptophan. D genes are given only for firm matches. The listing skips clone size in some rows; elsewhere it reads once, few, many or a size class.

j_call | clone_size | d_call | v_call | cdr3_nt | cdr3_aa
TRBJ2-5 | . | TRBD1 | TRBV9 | TGTGCCAGCAGCGTATCCACCTCCGGGACAGGCTTGACCCAGTACTTC | CASSVSTSGTGLTQYF
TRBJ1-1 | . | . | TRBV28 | TGTGCCAGCAAAGGGGAGAGGAGGAACACTGAAGCTTTCTTT | CASKGERRNTEAFF
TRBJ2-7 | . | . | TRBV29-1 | TGCAGCGTTGAAGAACTAGCCAACGAGCAGTACTTC | CSVEELANEQYF
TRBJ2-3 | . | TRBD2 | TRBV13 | TGTGCCAGCAGCCCAGGCGAAGCGGGAGAGCCAGATACGCAGTATTTT | CASSPGEAGEPDTQYF
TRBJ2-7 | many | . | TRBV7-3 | TGTGCCAGCAGCTTAACCTCCTACGAGCAGTACTTC | CASSLTSYEQYF
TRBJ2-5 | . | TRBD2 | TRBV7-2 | TGTGCCAGCACCTTAGGTTATCTAGCGGGGGCCTTCCGGGAGACCCAGTACTTC | CASTLGYLAGAFRETQYF
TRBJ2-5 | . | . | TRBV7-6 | TGTGCCAGCAGCGCCCTGGTCGGTCGGCCACAAGAGACCCAGTACTTC | CASSALVGRPQETQYF
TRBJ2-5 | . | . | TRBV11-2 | TGTGCCAGCAGCCAATCGACAGGGAGGCAAGAGACCCAGTACTTC | CASSQSTGRQETQYF
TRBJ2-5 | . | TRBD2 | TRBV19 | TGTGCCAGTAGACTCCAGGGAGGGGAGACCCAGTACTTC | CASRLQGGETQYF
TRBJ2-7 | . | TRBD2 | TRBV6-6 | TGTGCCAGCAGACAAGGGAGGGGAACCTACGAGCAGTACTTC | CASRQGRGTYEQYF
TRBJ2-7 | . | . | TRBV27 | TGTGCCAGCAGCACAACCGGGACGGACGGGACCTACGAGCAGTACTTC | CASSTTGTDGTYEQYF
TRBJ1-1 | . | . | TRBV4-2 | TGTGCCAGCAGCCCCCGCTTAATAGGGGCCACTGAAGCTTTCTTT | CASSPRLIGATEAFF
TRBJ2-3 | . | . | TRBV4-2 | TGTGCCAGCAGCCAAGAGGATCTAGCGCCCCCGGGTACGCAGTATTTT | CASSQEDLAPPGTQYF
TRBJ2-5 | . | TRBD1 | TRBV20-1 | TGCAGTGCTAATGACAGGGGAGGTGAGACCCAGTACTTC | CSANDRGGETQYF
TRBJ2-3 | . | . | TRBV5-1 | TGCGCCAGCGCCATGTTGCCAGGGAGGGATACGCAGTATTTT | CASAMLPGRDTQYF
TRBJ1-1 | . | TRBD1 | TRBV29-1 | TGCAGCGGTGGACAGGGGGGGAACACTGAAGCTTTCTTT | CSGGQGGNTEAFF
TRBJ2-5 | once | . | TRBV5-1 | TGCGCCAGCAGTGTGGAGGAGACCCAGTACTTC | CASSVEETQYF
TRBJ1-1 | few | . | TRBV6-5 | TGTGCCAGCAGTCCCAGGGGTCACACTGAAGCTTTCTTT | CASSPRGHTEAFF
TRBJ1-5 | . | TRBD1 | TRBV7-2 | TGTGCCAGCAGCGGGTTAGGACAGGGGATTAATCAGCCCCAGCATTTT | CASSGLGQGINQPQHF
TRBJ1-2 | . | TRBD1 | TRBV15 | TGTGCCACCAGCAGAGATCGACAGGGCTATGGCTACACCTTC | CATSRDRQGYGYTF
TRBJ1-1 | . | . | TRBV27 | TGTGCCAGCAGTTTAGGGGGGCCGATTGAAGCTTTCTTT | CASSLGGPIEAFF
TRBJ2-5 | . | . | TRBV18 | TGTGCCAGCTCACCACTGGGTGAAGAGACCCAGTACTTC | CASSPLGEETQYF
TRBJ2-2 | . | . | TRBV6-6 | TGTGCCAGCACTCGAAATCGAAGGGGTGGCTCAACCGGGGAGCTGTTTTTT | CASTRNRRGGSTGELFF
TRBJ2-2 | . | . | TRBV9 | TGTGCCAGCAGCTCAGCCGGGGGCAACACCGGGGAGCTGTTTTTT | CASSSAGGNTGELFF
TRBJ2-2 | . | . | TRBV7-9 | TGTGCCAGCAGCGGAGGGTACGCGGGGCGCCCTTACACCGGGGAGCTGTTTTTT | CASSGGYAGRPYTGELFF
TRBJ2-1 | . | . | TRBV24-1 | TGTGCCACCAGTGATTTCAGGGGAAATGAGCAGTTCTTC | CATSDFRGNEQFF
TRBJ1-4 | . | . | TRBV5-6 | TGTGCCAGCAGCTTGGTTAGTACTACTAATGAAAAACTGTTTTTT | CASSLVSTTNEKLFF
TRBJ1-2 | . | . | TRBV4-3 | TGCGCCAGCAGCCAAGTTAGGGAAAGGAGCTATGGCTACACCTTC | CASSQVRERSYGYTF
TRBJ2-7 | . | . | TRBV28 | TGTGCCAGCCTCACCCCAGGTGGGGACGAGCAGTACTTC | CASLTPGGDEQYF
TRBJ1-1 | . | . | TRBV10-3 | TGTGCCATCATTGATACCAATCGGGGCACTGAAGCTTTCTTT | CAIIDTNRGTEAFF
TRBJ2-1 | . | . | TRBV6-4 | TGTGCCAGCAGTGACTCTGGCGGGGACTACAATGAGCAGTTCTTC | CASSDSGGDYNEQFF
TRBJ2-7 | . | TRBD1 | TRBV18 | TGTGCCAGCTCTGGGGACAGGGATGACGAGCAGTACTTC | CASSGDRDDEQYF
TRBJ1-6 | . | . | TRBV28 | TGTGCCAGCGAGGCTTCAGGGAACACCTATAATTCACCCCTCCACTTT | CASEASGNTYNSPLHF
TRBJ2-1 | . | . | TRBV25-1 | TGTGCCAGCAGTGATTATACCGGTGAGCAGTTCTTC | CASSDYTGEQFF
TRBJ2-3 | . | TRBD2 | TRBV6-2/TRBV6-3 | TGTGCCAGCAGTTATGGGACTACTACTAGCACAGATACGCAGTATTTT | CASSYGTTTSTDTQYF